These 13 T cell receptor beta chains came from one sample sequenced in a study of OX40 agonist ivuxolimab in advanced cancers. Measured with immunoSEQ multiplex PCR; TCRdb has only the in-frame clones, and not every one. Among some 25,000 clones listed, roughly 85% were seen once. The input for sequencing was CD4+ or CD8+ T cells sorted from blood, taken in a trial of the OX40 agonist ivuxolimab. Receptors were obtained from an adult with an advanced solid tumor such as melanoma, head and neck, liver or kidney cancer.

This clone was seen a single time. In nucleotides, the CDR3 is TGTGCCAGCAGCGGGGGACTAGCGAAAAGCTCCTACAATGAGCAGTTCTTC. Amino acid sequence: CASSGGLAKSSYNEQFF. The V and J genes are TRBV9 and TRBJ2-1, with 10 nucleotides matching TRBD2. The length of the CDR3 is 17 residues. The J segment lost 0 bases and the V segment lost 3 bases, leaving 6 bases of the junction unmatched. From germline, CDR1 is SGDLS and CDR2 YYNGEE.

This chain uses TRBV29-1 with TRBJ1-2, with D perhaps TRBD1 (6 bases). The CDR3 has 15 amino acids. V was pared by 4 bases and J by 0 bases, with 15 bases between. CDR1 is SQVTM, CDR2 ANQGSEA, per germline. The CDR3 sequence is CSVGSGAHSNYGYTF. The CDR3 region has the DNA TGCAGCGTTGGTTCAGGGGCCCATTCTAACTATGGCTACACCTTC.

The chain is built from TRBV9 and TRBJ2-1; 9 positions agree with TRBD2. CDR1 is SGDLS, CDR2 YYNGEE, per germline. V was clipped by 0 bases and J by 9 bases; unmatched bases: 4. The CDR3 loop spans 14 amino acids. The CDR3 sequence is CASSVDSGSGEQFF. In DNA, the CDR3 is TGTGCCAGCAGCGTAGATAGCGGGAGTGGTGAGCAGTTCTTC.

The chain carries TRBV10-2 and TRBJ2-7, with TRBD2 matching over 9 bases. V shed 8 bases and J 3 bases; nucleotides not matched to a gene: 5. Germline CDR1 is WSHSY and CDR2 is SAAADI. The CDR3 length is 13 residues. The CDR3 DNA reads as TGCGCCAGCGGCAAGACTAGCGGCTACGAGCAGTACTTC. Amino acids: CASGKTSGYEQYF.

The chain combines TRBV4-2 with TRBJ2-1; TRBD2 agrees at 13 bases. The CDR3 extends over 15 amino acids. The V segment lost 4 bases and the J segment 10 bases; nucleotides outside the gene matches: 7. The germline V gene has CDR1 LGHNA and CDR2 YNFKEQ. Written as DNA, the CDR3 is TGTGCCAGCAGCCCCGGGACTAGCGGGGCAGGGGAGCAGTTCTTC. This sequence encodes CASSPGTSGAGEQFF.

The table lists this clone with a few counts. The genes are TRBV19 and TRBJ2-1; TRBD1 agrees at 9 bases. Trimming removed 9 bases from V and 5 bases from J; junction bases left unmatched: 5. The CDR3 runs 13 residues. The V gene's germline CDR1 is LNHDA and CDR2 SQIVND (reference sequence). For the CDR3, the DNA is TGTGCCAGCACGGGACAGGGAAACAATGAGCAGTTCTTC. Amino acids: CASTGQGNNEQFF.

This chain connects TRBV13 to TRBJ2-3, with 8 nucleotides matching TRBD2. This CDR3 comprises 14 residues. Unmatched junction bases numbered 5, after V lost 5 bases and J lost 4 bases. Germline V CDR1 and CDR2: PRHDT, FYEKMQ (reference sequence). CDR3 residues: CASSRWTSPDTQYF. CDR3 nucleotides: TGTGCCAGCAGCCGATGGACTAGCCCAGATACGCAGTATTTT.

This sequence joins TRBV19 and TRBJ2-3; D not certain. There are 11 residues in the CDR3. Trimming shortened V by 6 bases and J by 1 base, and 2 bases separated the two germline ends. Germline V gene sequence: CDR1 LNHDA, CDR2 SQIVND (reference sequence). This chain's CDR3 is CASRGTDTQYF. CDR3 nucleotide sequence: TGTGCCAGTAGAGGCACAGATACGCAGTATTTT.

The chain links TRBV5-6 to TRBJ2-5, with TRBD1 matching over 11 bases. The CDR3 is 14 residues long. CDR1 is SGHDT and CDR2 is YYEEEE in the germline V gene. V lost 3 bases to trimming and J lost 5 bases; unmatched junction nucleotides: 3. The CDR3 sequence: CASSWDRGEETQYF. For the CDR3, the DNA is TGTGCCAGCAGCTGGGACAGGGGGGAGGAGACCCAGTACTTC. The full variable domain, completed using reference TRBV5-6 and TRBJ2-5, is DAGVTQSPTHLIKTRGQQVTLRCSPKSGHDTVSWYQQALGQGPQFIFQYYEEEERQRGNFPDRFSGHQFPNYSSELNVNALLLGDSALYLCASSWDRGEETQYFGPGTRLLVL.

The genes are TRBV2 and TRBJ2-7; the match to TRBD1 covers 10 bases. Germline trimming cut 3 bases from V and 5 bases from J; bases unmatched to any gene: 7. There are 15 residues in the CDR3. Looked up from germline, CDR1 is SNHLY and CDR2 is FYNNEI. This CDR3 reads CASSEPTGGVNEQYF. As DNA, the CDR3 is TGTGCCAGCAGTGAGCCGACAGGGGGCGTCAACGAGCAGTACTTC.

The chain is built from TRBV27 and TRBJ2-5, with TRBD1 matching 7 bases. The germline CDR1 and CDR2 sequences are MNHEY and SMNVEV (reference sequence). Germline trimming cut 1 base from V and 7 bases from J; bases unmatched to any gene: 6. CDR3 size: 14 residues. In DNA, the CDR3 is TGTGCCAGCAGTTTATGGGGACAGCCAGGGACCCAGTACTTC. Translated, it gives CASSLWGQPGTQYF.

This chain uses TRBV5-4 with TRBJ2-7, with D possibly TRBD1 on 6 matching bases. CDR1 and CDR2 from the germline V gene are SGHNT and YYREEE (reference sequence). The ends were cut back, 4 bases at V and 1 base at J, with 9 bases in the middle. The CDR3 has 13 residues. This CDR3 is CASSAGQSYEQYF. CDR3 nucleotides: TGTGCCAGCAGCGCCGGACAGTCCTACGAGCAGTACTTC.

The rearrangement joins TRBV27 to TRBJ1-5; possible D gene TRBD1, 6 bases. V shed 8 bases and J shed 3 bases, with 14 bases lying between them. CDR1 and CDR2 (germline): MNHEY, SMNVEV (reference sequence). The CDR3 loop spans 14 amino acids. For the CDR3, the DNA is TGTGCCAGCCGCAAACAGGGACCCAATCAGCCCCAGCATTTT. Its protein product is CASRKQGPNQPQHF.